The sequence of this T cell receptor (beta chain) was determined in a study of CD8 T cells in Susac syndrome. Random-hexamer reverse transcription was applied to roughly 0.5 to 1 ug RNA. TCRdb re-called the immunoSEQ multiplex PCR reads with MiXCR, one entry per CDR3 protein. The sample records some 180,000 distinct CDR3 sequences, roughly 92% being singletons. This clonotype was counted a single time. Deletions cut 2 bases from V and 3 bases from J, with 10 bases between. Germline V gene lookup returns CDR1 SQVTM and CDR2 ANQGSEA. The CDR3 covers 13 residues. This chain joins TRBV29-1 and TRBJ1-1, with a weak D call TRBD1 (5 bases). The sequencing input was CD4+ T cells from PBMCs. The sequence derives from a human donor in good health. The CDR3 spells CSVEKGIDTEAFF. In DNA form, the CDR3 reads TGCAGCGTTGAAAAGGGGATCGACACTGAAGCTTTCTTT.